These 21 T cell receptor beta chains share one sample of origin, sequenced in a study of blood T cell repertoires in COVID-19. TCRdb's table, derived via immunoSEQ multiplex PCR, lists solely in-frame clones and lacks some. The repertoire holds roughly 400,000 clones, with roughly 87% as singletons. Source material: PBMCs or T cells enriched from blood (not recorded which). The origin of the receptors is a man between 18 and 29 years old who had recovered from COVID-19.

The chain recombines TRBV12-3 or TRBV12-4 with TRBJ1-4, with D possibly matching TRBD1 (5 bases). Deletions cut 6 bases from V and 10 bases from J, with 12 bases between. This CDR3 has 12 residues. CDR3 protein: CASSAGIGKLFF. The DNA for the CDR3 is TGTGCCAGCAGCGCAGGGATTGGAAAACTGTTTTTT.

In this sample, this clone turned up once. The chain links TRBV20-1 to TRBJ2-1; D possibly corresponds to TRBD2 (6 bases). V lost 6 bases to trimming and J lost 12 bases, with 15 bases between them. Per germline, CDR1 DFQATT and CDR2 SNEGSKA (reference sequence). The CDR3 totals 11 residues. CDR3 nucleotide sequence: TGCAGTGCCATCCAGGAGGGCCGGCAGTTCTTC. It yields the protein CSAIQEGRQFF.

The gene calls are TRBV11-3 and TRBJ2-6, with TRBD2 as a possible D gene (7 bases). The CDR3 length is 18 residues. The ends were cut back, 5 bases at V and 0 bases at J, with 17 bases in the middle. The germline CDR1 and CDR2 sequences are SGHNT and YENEEA. The CDR3 loop is CASSLGGPYISGANVLTF. Written as DNA, the CDR3 is TGTGCCAGCAGCCTCGGGGGGCCTTACATCTCTGGGGCCAACGTCCTGACTTTC.

The chain joins TRBV3-1 (or the pseudogene TRBV3-2) to TRBJ1-1; D might be TRBD1 (6 bases). Trimming took off 0 bases at V and 4 bases at J, with 18 bases between the two ends. Germline V CDR1 and CDR2: LGHDT, YNNKEL (reference sequence). CDR3 length: 17 residues. CDR3 sequence (DNA): TGTGCCAGCAGCCAAGATACGGGGGGCCCCGGAGTCACTGAAGCTTTCTTT. This sequence encodes CASSQDTGGPGVTEAFF.

The rearrangement links TRBV28 to TRBJ2-5; perhaps TRBD2 as D (6 bases). This CDR3 is built from 15 residues. Germline V gene sequence: CDR1 MDHEN, CDR2 SYDVKM. V dropped 6 bases and J dropped 0 bases, with 14 bases sitting between them. CDR3 coding DNA: TGTGCCAGCAGCCGGCGGGGCGGCTACCAAGAGACCCAGTACTTC. Translating it yields CASSRRGGYQETQYF. The full variable domain, completed using reference TRBV28 and TRBJ2-5, is DVKVTQSSRYLVKRTGEKVFLECVQDMDHENMFWYRQDPGLGLRLIYFSYDVKMKEKGDIPEGYSVSREKKERFSLILESASTNQTSMYLCASSRRGGYQETQYFGPGTRLLVL.

The chain carries TRBV2 and TRBJ1-4; tentative D call: TRBD1 (6 bases). Germline V gives CDR1 SNHLY, CDR2 FYNNEI. The CDR3 runs 15 residues. V lost 10 bases and J 8 bases, leaving 23 bases between the germline ends. Here the CDR3 DNA reads TGTGCCACCATCGTCCGGGGGGGGGCGTACGAAAAACTGTTTTTT. This translates into CATIVRGGAYEKLFF.

The chain joins TRBV5-1 to TRBJ1-1; D gene unclear. V was shortened by 3 bases and J by 1 base, with 7 bases between the two germline ends. The CDR3 runs to 13 residues. CDR1 is SGHRS and CDR2 is YFSETQ in the germline V gene. CDR3 DNA sequence: TGCGCCAGCAGCTCGGAGGGGAACACTGAAGCTTTCTTT. Translating gives CASSSEGNTEAFF.

This rearrangement joins TRBV7-9 to TRBJ1-4, with D perhaps TRBD1 (5 bases). This CDR3 spans 15 amino acids. Germline lookup yields CDR1 SEHNR and CDR2 FQNEAQ (reference sequence). Trimming pared 4 bases from V and 1 base from J, leaving 10 bases between. CDR3 sequence reads: CASSSSGKTNEKLFF. CDR3 sequence (DNA): TGTGCCAGCAGCTCCTCAGGGAAAACTAATGAAAAACTGTTTTTT.

V usage is TRBV27 and J usage is TRBJ1-1; no definite D call. The CDR3 totals 13 residues. Germline CDR1 MNHEY, CDR2 SMNVEV (reference sequence). V was pared by 6 bases and J by 0 bases, with 8 bases between. The CDR3 nucleotides are TGTGCCAGCAGCTGGAGGGTGAACACTGAAGCTTTCTTT. It is translated as CASSWRVNTEAFF.

The rearrangement links TRBV5-1 to TRBJ1-3, with 9 bases that match TRBD1. CDR3 length: 15 residues. CDR1 and CDR2 from the germline V gene are SGHRS and YFSETQ. With V trimmed by 3 bases and J by 4 bases, 5 bases remained unmatched. DNA of the CDR3: TGCGCCAGCAGCTCATCGGGACAGGGAGGAAACACCATATATTTT. Protein: CASSSSGQGGNTIYF. The full variable domain, in which reference TRBV5-1 and TRBJ1-3 provide the parts outside the CDR3, is KAGVTQTPRYLIKTRGQQVTLSCSPISGHRSVSWYQQTPGQGLQFLFEYFSETQRNKGNFPGRFSGRQFSNSRSEMNVSTLELGDSALYLCASSSSGQGGNTIYFGEGSWLTVV.

V usage is TRBV5-1 and J usage is TRBJ2-1; D uncertain. Trimming left V 0 bases short and J 0 bases short, with 7 bases between. The CDR3 covers 15 residues. From germline, CDR1 is SGHRS and CDR2 YFSETQ. Written as DNA, the CDR3 is TGCGCCAGCAGCTTGGCACCAGACTCCTACAATGAGCAGTTCTTC. Translation: CASSLAPDSYNEQFF.

The V and J genes are TRBV5-5 and TRBJ2-7; D remains unclear. Per the germline V gene, CDR1 is SGHKS and CDR2 is YYEKEE (reference sequence). V was shortened by 5 bases and J by 0 bases, with 12 bases between the two germline ends. CDR3 length: 14 amino acids. CDR3 in amino acids: CASRHNLNSYEQYF. DNA for the CDR3: TGTGCCAGCAGGCACAACCTCAACTCCTACGAGCAGTACTTC.

The chain combines TRBV12-3 or TRBV12-4 with TRBJ1-1; D perhaps matches TRBD1 (5 bases). V was clipped by 3 bases and J by 6 bases, with 8 bases between them. The CDR3 loop spans 12 amino acids. The CDR3 is CASSFSRAEAFF. The DNA for the CDR3 is TGTGCCAGCAGTTTCAGCAGGGCTGAAGCTTTCTTT.

The rearrangement links TRBV30 to TRBJ1-1, with 7 positions matching TRBD1. The CDR3 loop spans 15 amino acids. The V segment lost 5 bases and the J segment 4 bases; nucleotides outside the gene matches: 13. Germline CDR1 GTSNPN, CDR2 SVGIG (reference sequence). CDR3 sequence: CAWSTGFIATTEAFF. In nucleotides, the CDR3 is TGTGCCTGGTCGACAGGGTTTATTGCCACCACTGAAGCTTTCTTT.

The V and J genes are TRBV7-9 and TRBJ1-2; TRBD1 aligns across 7 bases. Germline loops: CDR1 SEHNR, CDR2 FQNEAQ (reference sequence). The CDR3 is 14 residues long. V was clipped by 4 bases and J by 3 bases; unmatched bases: 5. CDR3 sequence reads: CASSSSQGYYGYTF. The CDR3 nucleotides read TGTGCCAGCAGCTCATCACAGGGGTACTATGGCTACACCTTC.

The rearrangement joins TRBV7-3 to TRBJ2-3; the D is unclear. This CDR3 has 14 amino acids. The germline V gene encodes CDR1 SGHTA and CDR2 FQGTGA. The V end lost 5 bases, the J end lost 0 bases, and 9 bases lay between the germline ends. This CDR3 is CASSETYSTDTQYF. The CDR3 coding sequence is TGTGCCAGCAGCGAAACCTACAGCACAGATACGCAGTATTTT.

The V and J genes are TRBV7-8 and TRBJ1-2; D is uncertain. Germline CDR1 and CDR2: SGHVS and FQNEAQ. Trimming pared 6 bases from V and 4 bases from J, leaving 15 bases between. CDR3 length: 14 residues. Here the CDR3 reads CASSFQAASYGYTF. CDR3 nucleotide sequence: TGTGCCAGCAGTTTTCAGGCCGCCTCCTATGGCTACACCTTC.

This chain uses TRBV28 with TRBJ2-3, with 8 bases fitting TRBD1. From germline, CDR1 is MDHEN and CDR2 SYDVKM. Trimming cost V 4 bases and J 6 bases; bases outside gene matches: 6. CDR3 length equals 14 residues. This chain's CDR3 is CASSSGQAEDTQYF. CDR3 nucleotides: TGTGCCAGCAGTTCGGGACAGGCGGAGGATACGCAGTATTTT.

The chain has TRBV5-5 and TRBJ2-1; TRBD1 agrees at 8 bases. There are 16 residues in the CDR3. CDR1 is SGHKS and CDR2 is YYEKEE in the germline V gene (reference sequence). V shed 2 bases and J 4 bases; nucleotides not matched to a gene: 8. The CDR3, as DNA: TGTGCCAGCAGCTTCCAGGGGGCTGGCCAATACAATGAGCAGTTCTTC. It translates to CASSFQGAGQYNEQFF.

The gene calls are TRBV6-1 and TRBJ1-2, with D tentatively TRBD1 (5 bases). The V and J ends lost 2 bases and 7 bases respectively, with 11 bases between them. Germline CDR1 is MNHNS and CDR2 is SASEGT. The CDR3 length is 13 residues. As DNA, the CDR3 is TGTGCCAGCAGTGAAAAAAGGGGTAGTGGCTACACCTTC. It codes for CASSEKRGSGYTF.

V usage is TRBV29-1 and J usage is TRBJ1-2; 9 bases map to TRBD1. Germline V gives CDR1 SQVTM, CDR2 ANQGSEA. J gave up 6 bases and V 7 bases, and 12 bases lay outside the gene matches. This CDR3 region has 14 residues. DNA of the CDR3: TGCAGCGCAGAAAATCCGGGACAGGGAAATGGCTACACCTTC. Its translation is CSAENPGQGNGYTF.